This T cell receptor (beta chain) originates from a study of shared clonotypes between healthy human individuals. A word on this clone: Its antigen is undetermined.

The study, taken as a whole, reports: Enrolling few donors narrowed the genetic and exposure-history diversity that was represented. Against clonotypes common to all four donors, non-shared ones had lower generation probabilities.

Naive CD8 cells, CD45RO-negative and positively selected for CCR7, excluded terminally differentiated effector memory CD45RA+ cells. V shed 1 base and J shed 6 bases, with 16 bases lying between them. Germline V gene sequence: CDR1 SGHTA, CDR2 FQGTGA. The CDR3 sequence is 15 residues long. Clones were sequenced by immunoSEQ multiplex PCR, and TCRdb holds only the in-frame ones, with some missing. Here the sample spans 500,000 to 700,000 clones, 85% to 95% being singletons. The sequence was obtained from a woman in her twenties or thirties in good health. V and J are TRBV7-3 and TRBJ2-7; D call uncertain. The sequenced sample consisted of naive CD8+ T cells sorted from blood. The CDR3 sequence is CASSLIRIARGEQYF. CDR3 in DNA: TGTGCCAGCAGCTTAATCAGGATAGCACGTGGCGAGCAGTACTTC.